The 19 T cell receptor beta chains below all came from one sample that was sequenced in a study of T cell responses to AZD1222 COVID-19 vaccine. TCRdb's copy holds only in-frame clones and misses some; the assay was immunoSEQ multiplex PCR. The sample comprises about 84,000 clones, 75% to 90% of which are singletons, and about 10% rests with the top ten. Sequencing used peripheral blood, obtained 28 days after the second AZD1222 dose. Every receptor here comes from an adult who received the AZD1222 COVID-19 vaccine.

This chain connects TRBV3-1 (or the pseudogene TRBV3-2) to TRBJ1-6; D gene ambiguous. CDR1 LGHDT and CDR2 YNNKEL come from the germline V gene (reference sequence). V lost 8 bases and J lost 10, with 12 bases in between. The CDR3 contains 12 residues. The CDR3 DNA reads TGTGCCAGCGGGTACGGAGGCTCACCCCTCCACTTT. Translated, it gives CASGYGGSPLHF.

V usage is TRBV7-2 and J usage is TRBJ2-4, with a weak D call TRBD1 (5 bases). Germline V gives CDR1 SGHTA, CDR2 FQGNSA. The CDR3 runs 16 residues. V shed 7 bases and J shed 0 bases, with 16 bases lying between them. The CDR3 sequence is CASNSQVHLAKNIQYF. The CDR3 DNA reads as TGTGCCAGCAACTCACAGGTGCACTTAGCCAAAAACATTCAGTACTTC. Full variable domain (remainder filled in from reference TRBV7-2 and TRBJ2-4): GAGVSQSPSNKVTEKGKDVELRCDPISGHTALYWYRQSLGQGLEFLIYFQGNSAPDKSGLPSDRFSAERTGGSVSTLTIQRTQQEDSAVYLCASNSQVHLAKNIQYFGAGTRLSVL.

The CDR3 bases are TGTGCCAGCAGCGCGGTCGGGGTTCTCACAGATACGCAGTATTTT. Encoded protein: CASSAVGVLTDTQYF. V is TRBV11-2 and J is TRBJ2-3; possibly TRBD2 for D (5 bases). The V and J ends lost 5 bases and 2 bases respectively, with 14 bases between them. Germline values: CDR1 SGHAT, CDR2 FQNNGV. The length of the CDR3 is 15 residues.

Concerning this clone: The junction departs from germline at one end; a sequencing error may be responsible. The V and J genes are TRBV6-6 and TRBJ1-1, with no clear D. The CDR3 sequence is 15 residues long. Germline V gene sequence: CDR1 MNHNY, CDR2 SVGAGI (reference sequence). CDR3 residues: CASSYSIAGNSEAFF. CDR3 coding DNA: TGTGCCAGCAGTTACTCGATCGCGGGAAACAGTGAAGCTTTCTTT.

The chain uses TRBV27 and TRBJ2-2; 8 nucleotides match TRBD2. This CDR3 region has 16 residues. Germline CDR1 is MNHEY and CDR2 is SMNVEV (reference sequence). Trimming cost V 6 bases and J 3 bases; bases outside gene matches: 9. DNA for the CDR3: TGTGCCAGCAGGATTTCCGGGACTAGAGACACCGGGGAGCTGTTTTTT. It encodes CASRISGTRDTGELFF.

The CDR3 protein is CASSLVVPTEQYF. Here the CDR3 DNA reads TGTGCCAGCAGCTTAGTGGTCCCCACCGAGCAGTACTTC. The J gene is TRBJ2-7, the V gene TRBV7-9, with unresolved D. This CDR3 is 13 amino acids long. With 1 base removed from V and 6 bases from J, the gap between germline ends came to 10 bases. Germline lookup yields CDR1 SEHNR and CDR2 FQNEAQ (reference sequence).

Worth noting for this clone: Other DNA sequences in this specimen translate into the identical CDR3. The chain is built from TRBV19 and TRBJ1-6; 7 nucleotides align to TRBD1. This CDR3 spans 15 amino acids. Germline V gene data show CDR1 as LNHDA and CDR2 as SQIVND (reference sequence). Trimming cost V 3 bases and J 5 bases; bases outside gene matches: 4. The DNA of the CDR3 is TGTGCCAGTAGTATGGGGCAGGGGGATAATTCACCCCTCCACTTT. Amino acids: CASSMGQGDNSPLHF.

V and J are TRBV2 and TRBJ2-1; D not resolved. Germline V gene sequence: CDR1 SNHLY, CDR2 FYNNEI. The CDR3 runs 11 residues. Trimming left V 3 bases short and J 8 bases short, with 5 bases between. The CDR3 here is CASSDHYEQFF. The CDR3 DNA follows: TGTGCCAGCAGTGATCACTATGAGCAGTTCTTC.

The chain carries TRBV29-1 and TRBJ2-7; the match to TRBD1 covers 11 bases. CDR1 SQVTM and CDR2 ANQGSEA come from the germline V gene. The CDR3 spans 15 residues. The V segment lost 6 bases and the J segment 2 bases; nucleotides outside the gene matches: 9. CDR3 region: CSVSGGTGGAYEQYF. The CDR3 DNA reads as TGCAGCGTCTCAGGAGGGACAGGGGGGGCCTACGAGCAGTACTTC.

This chain links TRBV18 with TRBJ1-1, with D possibly being TRBD1 (5 bases). This CDR3 spans 15 amino acids. CDR1 KGHSH and CDR2 LQKENI come from the germline V gene. The V and J ends lost 5 bases and 4 bases respectively, with 17 bases between them. The CDR3 is CASSKTGGAGTEAFF. The CDR3 coding sequence is TGTGCCAGCTCAAAAACCGGGGGTGCCGGCACTGAAGCTTTCTTT.

This rearrangement joins TRBV30 to TRBJ2-7; 9 nucleotides agree with TRBD1. V lost 2 bases and J lost 4; bases outside the gene matches: 9. CDR3 size: 15 residues. Per the germline V gene, CDR1 is GTSNPN and CDR2 is SVGIG (reference sequence). CDR3 sequence: CAWSPGQGMSYEQYF. The CDR3 DNA is TGTGCCTGGAGTCCGGGACAGGGTATGAGTTACGAGCAGTACTTC.

The rearrangement links TRBV28 to TRBJ1-3, with a weak D call TRBD1 (5 bases). Germline V gene sequence: CDR1 MDHEN, CDR2 SYDVKM. Between the trimmed V and J ends, which lost 4 bases and 4 bases, there was a span of 17 bases. This CDR3 comprises 16 residues. This chain's CDR3 is CASSSGLRGYGNTIYF. The CDR3 coding sequence is TGTGCCAGCAGTTCAGGACTCCGGGGGTACGGAAACACCATATATTTT.

V and J are TRBV7-6 and TRBJ2-5, with D perhaps matching TRBD1 (6 bases). Trimming left V 4 bases short and J 2 bases short, with 8 bases between. Germline-derived CDR1 and CDR2 are SGHVS and FNYEAQ. This CDR3 contains 13 residues. CDR3 sequence (DNA): TGTGCCAGCAGCTCCGGACAGCAAGAGACCCAGTACTTC. Protein: CASSSGQQETQYF.

The chain combines TRBV12-3 or TRBV12-4 with TRBJ2-1, with D hard to call. The CDR3 consists of 13 residues. Trimming took off 3 bases at V and 0 bases at J, with 3 bases between the two ends. Here the CDR3 reads CASSFSSYNEQFF. In DNA form, the CDR3 reads TGTGCCAGCAGTTTTAGCTCCTACAATGAGCAGTTCTTC.

The genes are TRBV6-1 and TRBJ1-3; D is perhaps TRBD1 (6 bases). Germline V gene lookup returns CDR1 MNHNS and CDR2 SASEGT. V shed 0 bases and J shed 2 bases, with 14 bases lying between them. The CDR3 has 17 residues. The DNA for the CDR3 is TGTGCCAGCAGTGAAGCGCAGGGGTGGACGGCTGGAAACACCATATATTTT. Protein: CASSEAQGWTAGNTIYF.

This rearrangement joins TRBV28 to TRBJ1-3, with unresolved D. Germline V gene data show CDR1 as MDHEN and CDR2 as SYDVKM. This CDR3 contains 12 residues. The germline V and J ends were trimmed by 7 bases and 0 bases, with 4 bases remaining between them. In DNA, the CDR3 is TGTGCCAGCACCCCCTCTGGAAACACCATATATTTT. It encodes CASTPSGNTIYF.

V usage is TRBV4-2 and J usage is TRBJ2-2; TRBD1 matches 8 bases. CDR3 length equals 15 residues. CDR1 LGHNA and CDR2 YNFKEQ come from the germline V gene. Trimming at V came to 0 bases and at J to 13 bases, leaving 10 bases not matched to a gene. The CDR3 here is CASSQDRGQARWLFF. For the CDR3, the DNA is TGTGCCAGCAGCCAAGATCGGGGACAGGCCCGGTGGCTGTTTTTT.

The chain employs TRBV9 and TRBJ1-1; D not certain. V gave up 8 bases and J gave up 6 bases, with 20 bases separating them. Per germline, CDR1 SGDLS and CDR2 YYNGEE. The CDR3 has 14 amino acids. Here the CDR3 DNA reads TGTGCCAGTAGCTCGAGGAGTTATTCCCCTGAAGCTTTCTTT. It yields the protein CASSSRSYSPEAFF.

The chain recombines TRBV7-9 with TRBJ2-1, with D uncertain. CDR1 is SEHNR and CDR2 is FQNEAQ in the germline V gene (reference sequence). Trimming removed 7 bases from V and 7 bases from J, with 17 bases in between. This CDR3 has 14 residues. The CDR3 nucleotides read TGTGCCAGCAACCCAACCCTATCCGGGAATGAGCAGTTCTTC. Protein product: CASNPTLSGNEQFF.